The T cell receptor beta chain under discussion was sequenced for a study of Ad26.COV2.S vaccination and SARS-CoV-2 variants (dated by TCRdb to the early 2020s). Describing the broader study: Donors in the vaccine arm were drawn from COV1001, a phase I-IIa trial of Ad26.COV2.S in healthy adults that was multicentre, randomized, double-blind and placebo-controlled. Ad26.COV2.S was administered intramuscularly at a dose of 5x10^10 or 1x10^11 viral particles, either as one shot or as two shots given 56 days apart. Trial participants were randomized into five groups of five, in which low-dose or high-dose Ad26.COV2.S was given once or twice, or placebo was given on both occasions. Investigators did not know the trial group allocation while performing experiments and assessing outcomes. A total of around 32 samples were included in the TCR-sequenced set, comprising around 19 Ad26.COV2.S vaccine recipients, 5 placebo recipients and 8 SARS-CoV-2 convalescent individuals. TCRbeta repertoire sequencing served as the tool for gauging how specific and how broad the SARS-CoV-2-reactive T cell receptors were following Ad26.COV2.S vaccination.

The immunoSEQ Assay was used to sequence TCRbeta CDR3 regions. After extraction, genomic DNA underwent amplification by bias-controlled multiplex PCR, followed by high-throughput sequencing. In the source study's methods: Collapsing and filtering of sequences were performed to quantify the absolute abundance of each unique TCRbeta CDR3 region. Usable DNA was measured by amplifying reference genes present in all nucleated cells, and TCRbeta template counts were normalized to that usable DNA to estimate T cell fraction. Repertoire TCRs were annotated as SARS-CoV-2-specific by exact matching of V gene, CDR3 amino acid sequence and J gene to a known reactive TCR set. The reference SARS-CoV-2 TCR set was derived from MIRA and filtered for enrichment in COVID-19-positive ImmuneCODE repertoires, a step that removed public or cross-reactive TCRs. Based on the MIRA antigens, annotated TCRs were further analysed at the level of specific ORF or position within ORF. Breadth was defined as annotated unique rearrangements over total unique productive rearrangements; depth was the summed frequency of those rearrangements. Group comparisons of TCR breadth used two-sided Wilcoxon rank-sum tests. TCRdb obtained this table from immuneACCESS and retained in-frame rearrangements with V and J assigned. These tables miss some clones; where compared with another copy, unresolved V genes account for less than half of the shortfall, and the remainder is unexplained. V, J and clone size are those of that table, while D and trimming were read from the DNA. The sample contains around 400,000 clones, 89% of them found a single time. The top ten hold around 1.8% of the sample.

In the paper's terms, the treatment or condition label means: roughly 19 received Ad26.COV2.S at low or high dose, single or two shots; about 5 received placebo; per-sample allocation not given. Repertoires of vaccine and placebo recipients were sequenced from samples collected on day 63 after the first injection. In Cohort 1b, around 25 adults aged 18-55 years were enrolled at a single site in Boston, USA, between 29 July and 7 August 2020. Ad26.COV2.S was a replication-incompetent adenovirus type 26 vector expressing a prefusion-stabilized SARS-CoV-2 spike protein from the original Wuhan strain. On this clone: Its antigen is unknown. No base quality values were provided; no much bigger clone lies one nucleotide off.

What the authors observed across the whole study: It was noted by the authors that total T cell responses may have been underestimated by the TCR breadth and depth analyses. Substantial breadth of spike-specific CD8+ and CD4+ T cell responses was reported after vaccination. The study was not powered to compare responses between vaccine doses or regimens. Comparable non-spike TCR breadth was observed between vaccine and placebo recipients, consistent with only spike being contained in the vaccine. Ad26.COV2.S recipients had higher spike-specific TCR breadth than placebo recipients (P = 0.0014).

Via the germline V gene, CDR1 is MDHEN and CDR2 SYDVKM. V ends up 7 bases short and J 0 bases short, with an unmatched junction base count of 3. The CDR3 spans 14 residues, from the cysteine through the phenylalanine. Only the CDR3 DNA stays, 42 bases, in frame from base 1. The sequence joins TRBV28 to TRBJ1-3; 7 of the junction bases match TRBD1. This TCR came from a person aged 18-60 years who received the Ad26.COV2.S COVID-19 vaccine or a placebo. The input for sequencing was peripheral blood, taken in a trial of Ad26.COV2.S vaccine versus placebo. The nucleotides are TGTGCCAGCATCAGGGGGAGCTCTGGAAACACCATATATTTT. It codes for CASIRGSSGNTIYF.